A single sample gave rise to the 20 T cell receptor beta chains below, sequenced in a study of cytomegalovirus exposure and HLA in healthy donors. PCR employed 60 Vbeta and 13 Jbeta primers. Sequencing was performed with immunoSEQ multiplex PCR; in TCRdb, only in-frame clones are kept and a portion is missing. Here the sample table reports about 160,000 clones. The material sequenced was PBMCs. These receptors came from a man aged 25-45 years in good health and CMV-seronegative.

This chain uses TRBV7-2 with TRBJ2-5; TRBD2 matches at 9 bases. The end of the DNA is better explained by TRBJ2-7, so the J call may be wrong. The CDR3 covers 15 residues. The germline V gene has CDR1 SGHTA and CDR2 FQGNSA. Written as DNA, the CDR3 is TGTGCCAGCAGCCCAGGTCCTAGCGGGATCTACGAGCAGTACTTC. It encodes CASSPGPSGIYEQYF.

The V gene is TRBV28, the J gene TRBJ1-2; TRBD1 might be the D (6 bases). With 5 bases removed from V and 4 bases from J, the gap between germline ends came to 11 bases. The CDR3 is 13 residues long. The germline gives CDR1 MDHEN, CDR2 SYDVKM. The CDR3 region has the DNA TGTGCCAGCAGTCCAGGGGACATCTATGGCTACACCTTC. Residues: CASSPGDIYGYTF.

The rearrangement links TRBV6-5 to TRBJ2-5; D possibly corresponds to TRBD2 (5 bases). V lost 5 bases and J lost 5, with 12 bases in between. The germline CDR1 and CDR2 sequences are MNHEY and SVGAGI. The CDR3 loop spans 13 amino acids. CDR3 amino acids: CASSPDYRETQYF. CDR3 DNA: TGTGCCAGCAGTCCAGACTACCGGGAGACCCAGTACTTC.

The J gene is TRBJ2-1, the V gene TRBV7-2, with 9 positions matching TRBD2. J was trimmed by 6 bases and V by 2 bases; bases with no gene match: 8. This CDR3 is built from 16 residues. The V gene's germline CDR1 is SGHTA and CDR2 FQGNSA. CDR3 sequence (DNA): TGTGCCAGCAGCTTAAGGGGGCTAGCGGGACGCAATGAGCAGTTCTTC. Encoded protein: CASSLRGLAGRNEQFF.

CDR3 region: CASSVGLAQGIYEQYF. The CDR3 DNA sequence: TGTGCCAGCAGCGTAGGTCTAGCCCAGGGGATATACGAGCAGTACTTC. The chain recombines TRBV9 with TRBJ2-7, with a tentative D call TRBD1 (6 bases). In germline, CDR1 is SGDLS, CDR2 YYNGEE. This CDR3 comprises 16 residues. V shed 0 bases and J shed 4 bases, with 17 bases lying between them.

V is TRBV4-1 and J is TRBJ2-5; 12 bases align to TRBD2. V gave up 1 base and J gave up 2 bases; unmatched junction bases: 5. The CDR3 has 17 amino acids. Germline CDR1 is MGHRA and CDR2 is YSYEKL. This CDR3 is CASSQATSGRPQETQYF. Here the CDR3 DNA reads TGCGCCAGCAGCCAAGCGACTAGCGGGAGACCACAAGAGACCCAGTACTTC.

V gene TRBV6-6 combines with J gene TRBJ1-2; a possible D gene is TRBD1 (6 bases). Deletions cut 5 bases from V and 4 bases from J, with 8 bases between. There are 12 residues in the CDR3. Germline V gives CDR1 MNHNY, CDR2 SVGAGI (reference sequence). CDR3 coding DNA: TGTGCCAGCAGTCAGACAGGCTATGGCTACACCTTC. It translates to CASSQTGYGYTF.

The rearrangement links TRBV18 to TRBJ2-7; TRBD1 is a possible D gene (6 bases). In germline, CDR1 is KGHSH, CDR2 LQKENI. The V end lost 3 bases, the J end lost 2 bases, and 14 bases lay between the germline ends. The CDR3 contains 15 residues. CDR3 DNA sequence: TGTGCCAGCTCACCCGAGACAGGAACCCCCTACGAGCAGTACTTC. It codes for CASSPETGTPYEQYF.

This chain uses TRBV4-1 with TRBJ2-2, with TRBD2 matching 9 bases. The CDR3 runs 18 residues. Germline V gene data show CDR1 as MGHRA and CDR2 as YSYEKL. V trimming: 4 bases; J trimming: 0 bases; junction bases outside the gene matches: 9. CDR3 in amino acids: CASSRRTSDSANTGELFF. The CDR3, as DNA: TGCGCCAGCAGCCGCCGGACTAGCGATTCCGCGAACACCGGGGAGCTGTTTTTT.

The chain is built from TRBV27 and TRBJ1-2; 8 bases align to TRBD1. CDR3 length equals 17 residues. CDR1 and CDR2 (germline): MNHEY, SMNVEV (reference sequence). The V and J ends lost 5 bases and 4 bases, in that order; junction bases with no gene match: 15. The chain's CDR3 is CASSPDRGREPFYGYTF. In DNA form, the CDR3 reads TGTGCCAGCAGTCCAGACAGGGGAAGGGAGCCCTTCTATGGCTACACCTTC.

The chain employs TRBV15 and TRBJ2-1; 11 bases fit TRBD2. This CDR3 has 17 amino acids. V trimming: 2 bases; J trimming: 7 bases; junction bases outside the gene matches: 10. Germline assignment: CDR1 LNHNV and CDR2 YYDKDF (reference sequence). The CDR3 DNA follows: TGTGCCACCAGCAGACACCTAGCGGGAGGTGCCCTGAATGAGCAGTTCTTC. This translates into CATSRHLAGGALNEQFF. Based on the CDR3 plus reference TRBV15 and TRBJ2-1, the full variable domain is DAMVIQNPRYQVTQFGKPVTLSCSQTLNHNVMYWYQQKSSQAPKLLFHYYDKDFNNEADTPDNFQSRRPNTSFCFLDIRSPGLGDTAMYLCATSRHLAGGALNEQFFGPGTRLTVL.

This rearrangement joins TRBV18 to TRBJ1-5; D unresolved. Germline loops: CDR1 KGHSH, CDR2 LQKENI. This CDR3 contains 15 residues. The V end lost 1 base, the J end lost 5 bases, and 12 bases lay between the germline ends. CDR3 bases: TGTGCCAGCTCACCACGGGTTGGCGGGGATCAGCCCCAGCATTTT. It translates to CASSPRVGGDQPQHF.

The chain carries TRBV6-4 and TRBJ2-5; a possible D gene is TRBD1 (6 bases). Germline V gene data show CDR1 as MRHNA and CDR2 as SNTAGT. The CDR3 covers 15 residues. V lost 0 bases to trimming and J lost 5 bases, with 13 bases between them. CDR3 amino acids: CASSDSYTQGETQYF. The DNA of the CDR3 is TGTGCCAGCAGTGACTCCTATACTCAGGGGGAGACCCAGTACTTC.

As for this clone: Within the sample, other DNA sequences also encode this same CDR3. The V and J genes are TRBV7-6 and TRBJ2-5; 10 bases agree with TRBD2. Unmatched junction bases numbered 1, after V lost 2 bases and J lost 4 bases. Germline CDR1 and CDR2: SGHVS and FNYEAQ. CDR3 size: 14 residues. The CDR3 DNA reads as TGTGCCAGCAGCTTACTAGCGGGAGCAGAGACCCAGTACTTC. It encodes CASSLLAGAETQYF.

To note about this clone: Mismatch with germline at one junction end may stem from a read error. The chain couples TRBV2 to TRBJ2-3; 8 bases agree with TRBD2. Germline V lookup: CDR1 SNHLY, CDR2 FYNNEI. The CDR3 has 13 amino acids. CDR3 coding DNA: TGTGCCAGCAAGGCGGGAGGCACAGATACGCGGTATTTT. As protein: CASKAGGTDTRYF.

The CDR3 reads CASSTPGVQETQYF. The CDR3 DNA sequence: TGTGCCAGCAGTACGCCAGGGGTTCAAGAGACCCAGTACTTC. The V call is TRBV27, the J call TRBJ2-5; perhaps TRBD1 as D (6 bases). CDR1 MNHEY and CDR2 SMNVEV come from the germline V gene (reference sequence). V was cut by 5 bases and J by 2 bases, with 12 bases left in between. The CDR3 has 14 amino acids.

The chain recombines TRBV30 with TRBJ2-2; no reliable D call. The CDR3 spans 12 residues. CDR1 GTSNPN and CDR2 SVGIG come from the germline V gene (reference sequence). The V gene lost 4 bases and the J gene lost 5 bases, with 8 bases spanning the gap. The CDR3 is CAWNPYTGELFF. CDR3 nucleotide sequence: TGTGCCTGGAATCCCTATACCGGGGAGCTGTTTTTT.

The gene calls are TRBV7-9 and TRBJ1-2, with 9 nucleotides matching TRBD1. Germline V lookup: CDR1 SEHNR, CDR2 FQNEAQ (reference sequence). CDR3 length equals 14 residues. The V segment lost 7 bases and the J segment 8 bases; nucleotides outside the gene matches: 11. CDR3 sequence (DNA): TGTGCCAGCACCCGCATACAGGGGGCGTGGGGCTACACCTTC. Its translation is CASTRIQGAWGYTF.

The gene calls are TRBV19 and TRBJ1-1; no clear D gene. The CDR3 length is 13 residues. CDR1 and CDR2 (germline): LNHDA, SQIVND (reference sequence). Trimming removed 6 bases at V and 1 base at J, with 9 bases between. CDR3 sequence: CASRARSNTEAFF. CDR3 coding DNA: TGTGCCAGTAGGGCAAGATCGAACACTGAAGCTTTCTTT.

V and J are TRBV5-1 and TRBJ2-2; D might be TRBD2 (5 bases). V dropped 0 bases and J dropped 5 bases, with 11 bases sitting between them. The germline CDR1 and CDR2 sequences are SGHRS and YFSETQ. There are 15 residues in the CDR3. The CDR3 DNA reads TGCGCCAGCAGCTTGGCGGGATCCCGTACCGGGGAGCTGTTTTTT. Its translation: CASSLAGSRTGELFF.